The rows below give T cell receptor beta chains drawn from one sample of a study of cytomegalovirus exposure and HLA in healthy donors. Produced via immunoSEQ multiplex PCR; TCRdb's table is partial and in-frame only. This sample carries 150,000 to 200,000 clones, roughly 80% of them seen once, and the ten largest clones take about 2.1%. The sample taken for sequencing was PBMCs. The receptors shown here come from a man between 25 and 39 years old in good health and CMV-seropositive. The CDR3 runs from the conserved cysteine through the conserved F or W. Each record gives: clone size, J gene, V gene, D gene, CDR3 protein, CDR3 DNA. A D gene is named only where the DNA matches it firmly. Clone size appears in some rows only: once, few, many, or a class for an expanded clone.

size: .; J: TRBJ2-7; V: TRBV27; D: .; CDR3: CASSLKTGTYEQYF; DNA: TGTGCCAGCAGTTTGAAGACAGGAACCTACGAGCAGTACTTC
size: .; J: TRBJ2-3; V: TRBV27; D: .; CDR3: CASSLYGPDTQYF; DNA: TGTGCCAGCAGTTTATACGGTCCAGATACGCAGTATTTT
size: .; J: TRBJ2-7; V: TRBV14; D: TRBD1; CDR3: CASSPLTGPYEQYF; DNA: TGTGCCAGCAGCCCATTGACAGGGCCATACGAGCAGTACTTC
size: .; J: TRBJ2-7; V: TRBV13; D: .; CDR3: CASSLGMRTYEQYF; DNA: TGTGCCAGCAGCTTAGGGATGCGCACCTACGAGCAGTACTTC
size: few; J: TRBJ2-7; V: TRBV9; D: .; CDR3: CASSSRSGPPTEQYF; DNA: TGTGCCAGCAGCTCCCGTAGCGGCCCACCTACCGAGCAGTACTTC
size: .; J: TRBJ1-5; V: TRBV19; D: .; CDR3: CASSYRVSSGQPQHF; DNA: TGTGCCAGTAGCTACAGGGTGTCTTCGGGTCAGCCCCAGCATTTT
size: .; J: TRBJ1-5; V: TRBV7-2; D: .; CDR3: CASSLEGTPHSNQPQHF; DNA: TGTGCCAGCAGCTTAGAAGGGACACCGCATAGCAATCAGCCCCAGCATTTT
size: .; J: TRBJ2-5; V: TRBV30; D: .; CDR3: CAWTLGGGPQETQYF; DNA: TGTGCCTGGACCCTGGGGGGGGGCCCTCAAGAGACCCAGTACTTC
size: .; J: TRBJ2-5; V: TRBV7-9; D: TRBD2; CDR3: CASSPAGVETQYF; DNA: TGTGCCAGCAGCCCCGCGGGGGTCGAGACCCAGTACTTC
size: .; J: TRBJ2-1; V: TRBV14; D: .; CDR3: CASSQDRYTSSYNEQFF; DNA: TGTGCCAGCAGCCAAGACAGGTATACTAGCTCCTACAATGAGCAGTTCTTC
size: .; J: TRBJ2-5; V: TRBV28; D: .; CDR3: CARFHSDYQETQYF; DNA: TGTGCCAGGTTTCATTCGGACTATCAAGAGACCCAGTACTTC
size: .; J: TRBJ2-7; V: TRBV27; D: TRBD1; CDR3: CASSPLSGQGPYEQYF; DNA: TGTGCCAGCAGTCCGCTCTCGGGACAGGGGCCCTACGAGCAGTACTTC
size: few; J: TRBJ2-7; V: TRBV18; D: TRBD1; CDR3: CASSTTGGSYEQYF; DNA: TGTGCCAGCTCAACGACAGGGGGCTCCTACGAGCAGTACTTC
size: few; J: TRBJ1-2; V: TRBV18; D: .; CDR3: CASSQRQDYGYTF; DNA: TGTGCCAGCTCACAACGACAGGACTATGGCTACACCTTC
size: .; J: TRBJ2-3; V: TRBV5-1; D: .; CDR3: CASSPPGDADTQYF; DNA: TGCGCCAGCAGCCCCCCAGGGGACGCAGATACGCAGTATTTT
size: few; J: TRBJ2-1; V: TRBV20-1; D: .; CDR3: CSARRNEQFF; DNA: TGCAGTGCTAGACGCAATGAGCAGTTCTTC
size: .; J: TRBJ1-5; V: TRBV9; D: .; CDR3: CASSRRGVQPQHF; DNA: TGTGCCAGCTCCAGGCGGGGGGTCCAGCCCCAGCATTTT
size: .; J: TRBJ1-2; V: TRBV7-5; D: .; CDR3: CARSLAWGDGYTF; DNA: TGTGCCAGAAGCTTAGCATGGGGGGATGGCTACACCTTC
size: many; J: TRBJ2-5; V: TRBV4-2; D: TRBD1; CDR3: CASSQDTPGTGGVVQYF; DNA: TGTGCCAGCAGCCAAGATACCCCCGGGACAGGGGGTGTTGTCCAGTACTTC
size: .; J: TRBJ2-1; V: TRBV13; D: .; CDR3: CASSYDNSYNEQFF; DNA: TGTGCCAGCAGCTACGACAACTCCTACAATGAGCAGTTCTTC
size: .; J: TRBJ1-2; V: TRBV25-1; D: .; CDR3: CASSEQGLHYGYTF; DNA: TGTGCCAGCAGTGAACAGGGGCTTCACTATGGCTACACCTTC
size: .; J: TRBJ1-5; V: TRBV7-9; D: .; CDR3: CASSLSDKPQHF; DNA: TGTGCCAGCAGTCTCAGTGATAAGCCCCAGCATTTT
size: .; J: TRBJ2-7; V: TRBV7-6; D: TRBD1; CDR3: CASSSFPGQPYEQYF; DNA: TGTGCCAGCAGCTCCTTTCCGGGACAGCCCTACGAGCAGTACTTC
size: few; J: TRBJ2-7; V: TRBV9; D: TRBD2; CDR3: CASSEHSGERAYEQYF; DNA: TGTGCCAGCAGCGAACATAGCGGGGAGCGCGCCTACGAGCAGTACTTC
size: .; J: TRBJ1-2; V: TRBV5-1; D: .; CDR3: CASSLSTVNYGYTF; DNA: TGCGCCAGCAGTTTGTCAACGGTTAACTATGGCTACACCTTC
size: .; J: TRBJ1-5; V: TRBV4-1; D: TRBD1; CDR3: CASSQGTVPNQPQHF; DNA: TGCGCCAGCAGCCAGGGGACAGTCCCCAATCAGCCCCAGCATTTT
size: few; J: TRBJ1-2; V: TRBV19; D: TRBD1; CDR3: CASSMGAGTGFRNYGYTF; DNA: TGTGCCAGTAGTATGGGAGCCGGGACAGGGTTTCGGAACTATGGCTACACCTTC
size: .; J: TRBJ1-6; V: TRBV18; D: .; CDR3: CASSPLTQDFNSPLHF; DNA: TGTGCCAGCTCACCACTGACGCAGGACTTTAATTCACCCCTCCACTTT
size: .; J: TRBJ1-1; V: TRBV6-6; D: TRBD1; CDR3: CASSPGTGNTEAFF; DNA: TGTGCCAGCAGTCCAGGGACAGGGAACACTGAAGCTTTCTTT
size: .; J: TRBJ2-5; V: TRBV7-2; D: .; CDR3: CASSLVQLSQETQYF; DNA: TGTGCCAGCAGCTTAGTACAGCTCAGCCAAGAGACCCAGTACTTC
size: .; J: TRBJ2-3; V: TRBV2; D: TRBD2; CDR3: CASSERRGGTYTQYF; DNA: TGTGCCAGCAGTGAGAGGCGGGGGGGGACTTATACGCAGTATTTT
size: .; J: TRBJ1-2; V: TRBV19; D: .; CDR3: CASNPSGASYGYTF; DNA: TGTGCCAGTAATCCTTCAGGGGCTAGCTATGGCTACACCTTC
size: .; J: TRBJ2-7; V: TRBV6-5; D: .; CDR3: CASSYGGGAYEQYF; DNA: TGTGCCAGCAGTTACGGTGGGGGGGCGTACGAGCAGTACTTC
size: .; J: TRBJ2-7; V: TRBV7-2; D: TRBD1; CDR3: CASSFGQGTYEQYF; DNA: TGTGCCAGCAGCTTCGGACAGGGGACGTACGAGCAGTACTTC
size: few; J: TRBJ1-2; V: TRBV6-1; D: TRBD1; CDR3: CASSPWGQNYGYTF; DNA: TGTGCCAGCTCTCCGTGGGGACAGAACTATGGCTACACCTTC
size: .; J: TRBJ2-1; V: TRBV4-1; D: TRBD2; CDR3: CASSQDLAGFSYNEQFF; DNA: TGCGCCAGCAGCCAAGATCTAGCGGGTTTCTCCTACAATGAGCAGTTCTTC
size: .; J: TRBJ1-2; V: TRBV4-3; D: .; CDR3: CASSQDPGINYSYTF; DNA: TGCGCCAGCAGCCAAGACCCAGGGATAAACTATAGCTACACCTTC
size: .; J: TRBJ2-5; V: TRBV5-1; D: TRBD2; CDR3: CASSRGLAGQETQYF; DNA: TGCGCCAGCAGCCGTGGACTAGCGGGGCAAGAGACCCAGTACTTC
size: once; J: TRBJ2-7; V: TRBV23-1; D: TRBD2; CDR3: CASSQLWEGSYEQYF; DNA: TGCGCCAGCAGTCAACTTTGGGAGGGCTCCTACGAGCAGTACTTC
size: .; J: TRBJ2-6; V: TRBV7-2; D: TRBD1; CDR3: CASSRGQGTSGANVLTF; DNA: TGTGCCAGCAGCCGGGGACAGGGGACCTCTGGGGCCAACGTCCTGACTTTC
size: once; J: TRBJ1-2; V: TRBV25-1; D: .; CDR3: CASSEYESSYDYGYTF; DNA: TGTGCCAGCAGTGAGTACGAGTCTTCCTATGACTATGGCTACACCTTC
size: .; J: TRBJ2-7; V: TRBV27; D: .; CDR3: CASYSGYEQYF; DNA: TGTGCCAGCTACTCAGGTTACGAGCAGTACTTC
size: .; J: TRBJ2-5; V: TRBV6-5; D: .; CDR3: CASSFLGGGKETQYF; DNA: TGTGCCAGCAGTTTCCTGGGGGGTGGGAAAGAGACCCAGTACTTC
size: .; J: TRBJ2-1; V: TRBV11-2; D: .; CDR3: CASSPYDNYNEQFF; DNA: TGTGCCAGCAGCCCGTACGACAATTACAATGAGCAGTTCTTC
size: .; J: TRBJ2-1; V: TRBV9; D: TRBD1; CDR3: CASSLGGTGTYNEQFF; DNA: TGTGCCAGCAGCTTAGGGGGGACAGGGACCTACAATGAGCAGTTCTTC
size: .; J: TRBJ2-7; V: TRBV21-1; D: .; CDR3: CASSKDRTVTGTYEQYF; DNA: TGTGCCAGCAGCAAAGATAGGACAGTTACGGGAACCTACGAGCAGTACTTC
size: .; J: TRBJ1-2; V: TRBV11-2; D: TRBD1; CDR3: CASSSQGAGGYTF; DNA: TGTGCCAGCAGCTCGCAGGGGGCGGGTGGCTACACCTTC